The 9 T cell receptor beta chains reported below all come from one sample, sequenced in a study of blood T cell repertoires in COVID-19. Clones were read by immunoSEQ multiplex PCR, and TCRdb kept only the in-frame ones, dropping some. Here the sample spans 300,000 to 450,000 clones, approximately 87% being singletons. The sample comprised PBMCs or T cells enriched from blood (not recorded which). The origin of the receptors is a man aged 35 to 55 in a cohort exposed to, infected with or recovered from COVID-19 (not recorded which).

The gene calls are TRBV5-5 and TRBJ2-6; the D gene is possibly TRBD1 (5 bases). The V gene lost 4 bases and the J gene lost 0 bases, with 14 bases spanning the gap. CDR3 length: 17 amino acids. Germline assignment: CDR1 SGHKS and CDR2 YYEKEE (reference sequence). The CDR3 coding sequence is TGTGCCAGCAGCCTGACAGACGTACACTCTGGGGCCAACGTCCTGACTTTC. It specifies CASSLTDVHSGANVLTF.

The rearrangement links TRBV12-3 or TRBV12-4 to TRBJ1-5; D remains ambiguous. Trimming pared 5 bases from V and 5 bases from J, leaving 7 bases between. The CDR3 runs 12 residues. CDR3 nucleotide sequence: TGTGCCAGCAGTCCTATGTATCAGCCCCAGCATTTT. Protein product: CASSPMYQPQHF.

The rearrangement joins TRBV7-8 to TRBJ2-7; D is perhaps TRBD1 (5 bases). This CDR3 is 13 amino acids long. V shed 3 bases and J shed 2 bases, with 8 bases lying between them. CDR1 SGHVS and CDR2 FQNEAQ come from the germline V gene. CDR3 nucleotide sequence: TGTGCCAGCAGCTTCCTCAGGGCCTACGAGCAGTACTTC. It is translated as CASSFLRAYEQYF.

CDR3 nucleotide sequence: TGTGCCAGCAGTTTATTCACGCAGGCCTTAGCTTTCTTT. Protein sequence: CASSLFTQALAFF. The V call is TRBV28, the J call TRBJ1-1; D gene unclear. Trimming cost V 1 base and J 10 bases, with 13 bases left between them. This CDR3 has 13 amino acids. Germline loops: CDR1 MDHEN, CDR2 SYDVKM.

This chain joins TRBV5-5 and TRBJ1-6, with 10 bases identical to TRBD1. The CDR3 has 14 amino acids. J lost 11 bases, V lost 4 bases, and 6 bases had no gene match. CDR1 and CDR2 (germline): SGHKS, YYEKEE (reference sequence). CDR3 DNA: TGTGCCAGCAGCCTAGGGACAGGGGAAGCACCCCTCCACTTT. Residues: CASSLGTGEAPLHF.

The chain's CDR3 is CASSLVGDNNQPQHF. CDR3 in DNA: TGCGCCAGCAGCTTGGTCGGGGATAATAATCAGCCCCAGCATTTT. This chain links TRBV5-1 with TRBJ1-5; D unresolved. Germline CDR1 reads SGHRS; CDR2 reads YFSETQ. V lost 0 bases and J 4 bases, leaving 11 bases between the germline ends. The CDR3 has 15 amino acids. The full variable domain, completed using reference TRBV5-1 and TRBJ1-5, is KAGVTQTPRYLIKTRGQQVTLSCSPISGHRSVSWYQQTPGQGLQFLFEYFSETQRNKGNFPGRFSGRQFSNSRSEMNVSTLELGDSALYLCASSLVGDNNQPQHFGDGTRLSIL.

The V gene is TRBV5-5, the J gene TRBJ2-7, with 7 bases lining up with TRBD1. CDR1 is SGHKS, CDR2 YYEKEE, per germline (reference sequence). This CDR3 contains 14 residues. The junction had 7 bases not matched to a gene; V was cut back by 4 bases and J by 3 bases. As DNA, the CDR3 is TGTGCCAGCAGCCTCCGGGACAGACTCTACGAGCAGTACTTC. This translates into CASSLRDRLYEQYF.

V gene TRBV30 combines with J gene TRBJ1-2, with TRBD1 matching over 7 bases. Unmatched junction bases numbered 7, after V lost 7 bases and J lost 5 bases. CDR3 length: 12 amino acids. CDR1 and CDR2 from the germline V gene are GTSNPN and SVGIG (reference sequence). The CDR3 loop is CALLLGQYGYTF. DNA for the CDR3: TGTGCCTTACTCCTGGGACAGTATGGCTACACCTTC.

This chain uses TRBV15 with TRBJ2-7; D is perhaps TRBD2 (5 bases). The CDR3 is 13 residues long. Germline V gene lookup returns CDR1 LNHNV and CDR2 YYDKDF (reference sequence). Deletions cut 0 bases from V and 5 bases from J, with 8 bases between. CDR3 DNA: TGTGCCACCAGCAGAGAGGTGGAGGACGAGCAGTACTTC. Translating gives CATSREVEDEQYF.